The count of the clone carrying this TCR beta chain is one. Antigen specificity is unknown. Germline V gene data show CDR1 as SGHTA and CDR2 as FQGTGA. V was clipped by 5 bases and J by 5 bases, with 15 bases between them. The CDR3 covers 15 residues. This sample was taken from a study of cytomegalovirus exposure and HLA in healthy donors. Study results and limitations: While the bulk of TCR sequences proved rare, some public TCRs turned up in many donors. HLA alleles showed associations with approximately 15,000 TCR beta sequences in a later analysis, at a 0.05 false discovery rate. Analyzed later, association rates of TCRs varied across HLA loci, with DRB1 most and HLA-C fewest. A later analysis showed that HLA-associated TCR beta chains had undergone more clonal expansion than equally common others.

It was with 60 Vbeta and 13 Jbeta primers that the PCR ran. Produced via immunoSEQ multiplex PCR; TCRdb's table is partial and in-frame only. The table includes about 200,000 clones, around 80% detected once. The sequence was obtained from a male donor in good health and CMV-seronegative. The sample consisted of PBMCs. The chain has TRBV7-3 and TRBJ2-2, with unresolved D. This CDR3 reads CASSNLPRWTGELFF. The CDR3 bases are TGTGCCAGCAGCAACTTACCGAGGTGGACCGGGGAGCTGTTTTTT.